The clone carrying this T cell receptor beta chain was observed a single time. Using immunoSEQ multiplex PCR, the repertoire was profiled, and TCRdb retains in-frame clones only, with some absent. The table lists about 73,000 clones, about 79% of them singletons. Germline loops: CDR1 GTSNPN, CDR2 SVGIG (reference sequence). V lost 3 bases to trimming and J lost 1 base, with 10 bases between them. The CDR3 loop spans 14 amino acids. The sample originates from a study of blood T cell repertoires in COVID-19. The source is a woman aged 55 to 70 with acute or convalescent COVID-19. Sample: peripheral blood. The gene calls are TRBV30 and TRBJ1-5, with a tentative D call TRBD1 (5 bases). This CDR3 is CAWSIRGSNQPQHF. The DNA for the CDR3 is TGTGCCTGGAGCATTAGGGGCAGCAATCAGCCCCAGCATTTT. Full variable domain (outside the CDR3, taken from reference TRBV30 and TRBJ1-5): SQTIHQWPATLVQPVGSPLSLECTVEGTSNPNLYWYRQAAGRGLQLLFYSVGIGQISSEVPQNLSASRPQDRQFILSSKKLLLSDSGFYLCAWSIRGSNQPQHFGDGTRLSIL.